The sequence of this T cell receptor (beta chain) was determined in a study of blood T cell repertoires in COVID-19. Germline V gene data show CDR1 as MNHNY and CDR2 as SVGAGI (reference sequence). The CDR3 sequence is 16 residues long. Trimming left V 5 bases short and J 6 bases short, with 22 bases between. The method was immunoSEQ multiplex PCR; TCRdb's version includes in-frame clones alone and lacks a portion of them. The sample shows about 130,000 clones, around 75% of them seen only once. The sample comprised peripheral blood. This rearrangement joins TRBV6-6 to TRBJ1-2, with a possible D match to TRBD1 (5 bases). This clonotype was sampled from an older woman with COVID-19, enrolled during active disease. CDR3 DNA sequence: TGTGCCAGCAGTAAGGGGACCGGGGTGGAGGGAAATGGCTACACCTTC. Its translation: CASSKGTGVEGNGYTF.